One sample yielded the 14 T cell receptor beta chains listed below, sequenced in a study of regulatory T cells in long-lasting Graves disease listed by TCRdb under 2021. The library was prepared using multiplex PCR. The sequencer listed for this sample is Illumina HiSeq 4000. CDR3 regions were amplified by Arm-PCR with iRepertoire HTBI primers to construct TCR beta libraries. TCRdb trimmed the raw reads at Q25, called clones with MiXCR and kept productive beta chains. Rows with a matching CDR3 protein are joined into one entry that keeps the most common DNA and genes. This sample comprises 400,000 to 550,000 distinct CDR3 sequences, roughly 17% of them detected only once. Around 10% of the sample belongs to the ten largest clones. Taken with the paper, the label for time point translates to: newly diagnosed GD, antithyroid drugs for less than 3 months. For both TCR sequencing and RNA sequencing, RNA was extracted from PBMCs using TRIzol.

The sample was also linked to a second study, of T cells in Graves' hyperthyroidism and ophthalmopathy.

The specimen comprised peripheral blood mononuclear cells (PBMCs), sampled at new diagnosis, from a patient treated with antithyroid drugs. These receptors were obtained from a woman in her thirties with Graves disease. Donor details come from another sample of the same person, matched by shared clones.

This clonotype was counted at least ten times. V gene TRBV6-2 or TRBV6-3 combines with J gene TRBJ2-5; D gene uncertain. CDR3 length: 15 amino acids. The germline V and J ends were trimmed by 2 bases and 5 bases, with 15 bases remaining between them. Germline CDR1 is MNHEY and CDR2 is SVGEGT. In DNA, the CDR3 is TGTGCCAGCAGTTACGGACGGACCCCCGGGGAGACCCAGTACTTC. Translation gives CASSYGRTPGETQYF.

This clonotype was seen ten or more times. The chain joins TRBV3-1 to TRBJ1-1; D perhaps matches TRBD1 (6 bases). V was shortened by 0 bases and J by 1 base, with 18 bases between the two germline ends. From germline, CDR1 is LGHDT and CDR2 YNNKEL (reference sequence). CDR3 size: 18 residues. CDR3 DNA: TGTGCCAGCAGCCAAGAATGGGGGGCGTTAAGGGGGAACACTGAAGCTTTCTTT. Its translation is CASSQEWGALRGNTEAFF.

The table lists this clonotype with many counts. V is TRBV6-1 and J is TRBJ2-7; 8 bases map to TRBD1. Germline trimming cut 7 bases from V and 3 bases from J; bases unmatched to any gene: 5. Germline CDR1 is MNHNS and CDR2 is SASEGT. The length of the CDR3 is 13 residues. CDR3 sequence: CASNPGGNYEQYF. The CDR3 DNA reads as TGTGCCAGCAACCCAGGGGGCAACTACGAGCAGTACTTC.

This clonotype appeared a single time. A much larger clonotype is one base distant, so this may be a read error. The DNA for the CDR3 is TGTGCCAGCAGTTTCCCGGGACGGATGAACACTGTAGCTTTCTTT. This sequence encodes CASSFPGRMNTVAFF. V usage is TRBV28 and J usage is TRBJ1-1; TRBD1 is a possible D gene (5 bases). Germline CDR1 is MDHEN and CDR2 is SYDVKM. The CDR3 has 15 residues.

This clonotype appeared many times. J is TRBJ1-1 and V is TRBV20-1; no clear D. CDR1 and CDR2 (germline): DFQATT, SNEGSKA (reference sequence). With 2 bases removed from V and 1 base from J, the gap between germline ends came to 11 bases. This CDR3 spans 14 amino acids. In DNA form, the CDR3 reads TGCAGTGCTAGAACCTCCGGCAGGAACACTGAAGCTTTCTTT. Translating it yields CSARTSGRNTEAFF.

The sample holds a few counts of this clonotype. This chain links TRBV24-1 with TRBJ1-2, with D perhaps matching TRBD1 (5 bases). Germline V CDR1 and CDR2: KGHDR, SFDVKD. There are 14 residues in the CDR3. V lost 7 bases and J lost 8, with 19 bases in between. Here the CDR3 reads CATSPRDSFGGYTF. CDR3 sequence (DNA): TGTGCCACCAGCCCCAGGGATTCCTTCGGGGGCTACACCTTC.

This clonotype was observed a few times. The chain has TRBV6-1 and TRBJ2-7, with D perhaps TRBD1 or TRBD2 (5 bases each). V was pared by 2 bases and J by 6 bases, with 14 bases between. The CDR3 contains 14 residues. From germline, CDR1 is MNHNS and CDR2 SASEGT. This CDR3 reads CASSEIRDAGEQYF. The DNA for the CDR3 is TGTGCCAGCAGTGAAATCAGGGACGCTGGCGAGCAGTACTTC.

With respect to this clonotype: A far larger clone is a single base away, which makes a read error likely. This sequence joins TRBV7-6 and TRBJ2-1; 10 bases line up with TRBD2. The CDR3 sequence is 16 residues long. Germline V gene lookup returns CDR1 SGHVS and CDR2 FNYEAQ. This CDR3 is CASSLEVSGRYSEQFF. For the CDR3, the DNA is TGTGCCAGCAGCTTAGAAGTTAGCGGGAGGTACAGTGAGCAGTTCTTC.

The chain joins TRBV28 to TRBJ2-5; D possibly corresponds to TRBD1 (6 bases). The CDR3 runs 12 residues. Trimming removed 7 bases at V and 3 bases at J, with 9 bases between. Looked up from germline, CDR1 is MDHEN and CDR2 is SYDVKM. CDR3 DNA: TGTGCCAGCATTGGGACAAAAGAGACCCAGTACTTC. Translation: CASIGTKETQYF.

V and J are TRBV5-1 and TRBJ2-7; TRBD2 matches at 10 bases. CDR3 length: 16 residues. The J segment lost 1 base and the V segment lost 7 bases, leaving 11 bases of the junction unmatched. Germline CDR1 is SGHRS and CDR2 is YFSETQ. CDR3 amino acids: CASSPEAGGLSYEQYF. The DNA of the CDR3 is TGCGCCAGCTCACCAGAAGCGGGAGGGTTGTCCTACGAGCAGTACTTC.

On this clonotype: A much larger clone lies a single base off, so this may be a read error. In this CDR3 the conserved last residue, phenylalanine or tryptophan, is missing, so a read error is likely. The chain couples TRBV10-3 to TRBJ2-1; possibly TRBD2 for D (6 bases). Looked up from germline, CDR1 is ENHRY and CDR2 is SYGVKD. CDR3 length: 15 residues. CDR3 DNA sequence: TGTGCCAGCAGTTTCCCGGGACTCACCTACAATGAGCAGTTCTCC. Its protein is CASSFPGLTYNEQFS.

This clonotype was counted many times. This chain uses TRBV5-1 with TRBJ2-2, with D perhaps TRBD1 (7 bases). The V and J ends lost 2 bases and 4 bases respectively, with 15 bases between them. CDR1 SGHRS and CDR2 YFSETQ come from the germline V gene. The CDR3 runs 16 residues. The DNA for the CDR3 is TGCGCCAGCAGCTTCGCGGAGGGGGCGCCCACCGGGGAGCTGTTTTTT. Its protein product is CASSFAEGAPTGELFF.

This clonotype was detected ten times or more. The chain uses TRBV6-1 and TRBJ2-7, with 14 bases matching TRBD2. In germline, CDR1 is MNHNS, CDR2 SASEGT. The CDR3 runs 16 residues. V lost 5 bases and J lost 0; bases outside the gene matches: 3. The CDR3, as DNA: TGTGCCAGCAGTCGAGGGACTAGCGGGAGCTCCTACGAGCAGTACTTC. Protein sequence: CASSRGTSGSSYEQYF.

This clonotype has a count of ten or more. CDR3 sequence (DNA): TGTGCCAGCAGCCCACCTGCCCCAGGGGGCGCGTTGAGTGAGCAGTTCTTC. Protein: CASSPPAPGGALSEQFF. The rearrangement links TRBV7-9 to TRBJ2-1; 8 bases are a match to TRBD1. Germline lookup yields CDR1 SEHNR and CDR2 FQNEAQ (reference sequence). This CDR3 is built from 17 residues. V shed 5 bases, J shed 9 bases, and the junction held 18 bases outside the gene matches.